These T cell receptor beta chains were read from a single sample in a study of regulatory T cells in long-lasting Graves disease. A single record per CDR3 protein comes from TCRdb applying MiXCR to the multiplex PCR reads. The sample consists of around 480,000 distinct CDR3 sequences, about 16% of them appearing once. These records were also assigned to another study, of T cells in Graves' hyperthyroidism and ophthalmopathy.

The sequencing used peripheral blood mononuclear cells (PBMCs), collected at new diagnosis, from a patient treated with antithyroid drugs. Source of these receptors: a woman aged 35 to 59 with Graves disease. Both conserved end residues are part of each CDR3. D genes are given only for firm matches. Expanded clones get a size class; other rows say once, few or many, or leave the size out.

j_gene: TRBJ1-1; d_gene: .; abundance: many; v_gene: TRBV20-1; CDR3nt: TGCAGTGTACAGGGTGGTACTGAAGCTTTCTTT; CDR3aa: CSVQGGTEAFF
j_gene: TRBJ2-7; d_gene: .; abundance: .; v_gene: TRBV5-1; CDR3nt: TGCGCCAGCAGCTTGGTTCCAGACTCCTACGAGCAGTACTTC; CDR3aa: CASSLVPDSYEQYF
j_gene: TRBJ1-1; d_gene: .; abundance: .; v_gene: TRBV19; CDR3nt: TGTGCCAGTAGTATAAAGCCAGGGCCGAACACTGAAGCTTTCTTT; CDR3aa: CASSIKPGPNTEAFF
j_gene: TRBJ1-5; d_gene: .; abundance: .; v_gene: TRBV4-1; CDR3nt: TGCGCCAGCAGCCAAGATTGGTCGTCAACCCAGCATTTT; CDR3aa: CASSQDWSSTQHF
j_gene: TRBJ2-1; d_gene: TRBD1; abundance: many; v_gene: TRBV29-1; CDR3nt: TGCAGTGTGGGACAGAATGAGCAGTTCTTC; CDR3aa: CSVGQNEQFF
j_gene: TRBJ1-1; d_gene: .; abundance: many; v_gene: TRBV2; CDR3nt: TGTGCCAGCAGTGAAAACCCGACCGACGTTAGCACTGAAGCTTTCTTT; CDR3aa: CASSENPTDVSTEAFF
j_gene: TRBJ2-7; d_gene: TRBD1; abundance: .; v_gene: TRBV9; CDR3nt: TGTGCCAGCAGCGAGGCCGGGACAGACTACGAGCAGTACTTC; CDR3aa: CASSEAGTDYEQYF
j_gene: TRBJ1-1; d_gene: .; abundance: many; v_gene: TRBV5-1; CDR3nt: TGTGCCAGCAGCCCGCAGGGTTTCGCGAACACTGAAGCTTTCTTT; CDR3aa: CASSPQGFANTEAFF
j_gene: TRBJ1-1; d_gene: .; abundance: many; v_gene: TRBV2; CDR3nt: TGTGCCAGCATTCCTTTGGCGGGTGAAGCTTTCTTT; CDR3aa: CASIPLAGEAFF
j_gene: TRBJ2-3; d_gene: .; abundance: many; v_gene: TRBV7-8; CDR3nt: TGTGCCAGCAGCTTGGTCTTAGTCACAGATACGCAGTATTTT; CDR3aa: CASSLVLVTDTQYF
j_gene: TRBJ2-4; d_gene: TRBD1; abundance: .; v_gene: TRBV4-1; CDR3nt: TGCGCCAGCAGCCAACCGGGACAGGGAGCCAAAAACATTCAGTACTTC; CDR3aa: CASSQPGQGAKNIQYF
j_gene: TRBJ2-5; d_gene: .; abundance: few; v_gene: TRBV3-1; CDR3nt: TGTGCCAGCACTACCGGGACAAACAATTGGGCCCAGTACTTC; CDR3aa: CASTTGTNNWAQYF
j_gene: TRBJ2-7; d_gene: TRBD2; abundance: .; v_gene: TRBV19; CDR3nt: TGTGCCAGTAGTATGAGTAGCGGGGGGTACTACGAGCAGTACTTC; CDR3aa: CASSMSSGGYYEQYF
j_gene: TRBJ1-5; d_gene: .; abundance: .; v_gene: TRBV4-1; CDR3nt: TGCGCCAGCAGCCAAGCGGGGTGGGGCAATCAGCCCCAGCATTTT; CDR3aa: CASSQAGWGNQPQHF
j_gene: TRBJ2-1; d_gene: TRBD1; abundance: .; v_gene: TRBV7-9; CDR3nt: TGTGCCAGCCACAGGGGGTTTTCCTACAATGAGCAGTTCTTC; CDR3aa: CASHRGFSYNEQFF
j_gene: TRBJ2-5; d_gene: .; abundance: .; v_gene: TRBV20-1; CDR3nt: TGCAGTGCTTTAAAGGACACTTCTGGCGAGCAGGGGGGAGAGACCCAGTACTTC; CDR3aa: CSALKDTSGEQGGETQYF
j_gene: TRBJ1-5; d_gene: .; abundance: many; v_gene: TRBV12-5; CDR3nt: TGTGCTAGTGGTTTGGACAATCAGCCCCAGCATTTT; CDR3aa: CASGLDNQPQHF
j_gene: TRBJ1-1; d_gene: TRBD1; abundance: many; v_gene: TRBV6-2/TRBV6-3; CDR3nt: TGTGCCAGCAGACCCTGGACAGGGAGCACTGAAGCTTTCTTT; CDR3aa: CASRPWTGSTEAFF
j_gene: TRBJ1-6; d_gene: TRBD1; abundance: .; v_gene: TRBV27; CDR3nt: TGTGCCAGCAGGTTGACAGGGAGTCCATCACCCCTCCACTTT; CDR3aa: CASRLTGSPSPLHF
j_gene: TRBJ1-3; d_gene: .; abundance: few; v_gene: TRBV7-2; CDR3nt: TGTGCCAGCACCCCCCCAGGCCCCCTTCGTGGAAACACCATATATTTT; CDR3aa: CASTPPGPLRGNTIYF
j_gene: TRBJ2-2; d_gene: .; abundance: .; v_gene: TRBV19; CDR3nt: TGTGCCAGCAGCTTCAGTGCCGGAACCGGGGAGCTGTTTTTT; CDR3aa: CASSFSAGTGELFF
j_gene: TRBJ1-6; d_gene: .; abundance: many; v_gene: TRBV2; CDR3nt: TGTGCCAGCAGTGAAGAATACAGCGAGAATTCACCCCTCCACTTT; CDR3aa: CASSEEYSENSPLHF
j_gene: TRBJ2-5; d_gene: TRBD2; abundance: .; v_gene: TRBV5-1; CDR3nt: TGCGCCAGCAGCCGTCAAGCGGGGGGCCCTAAGACCCAGTACTTC; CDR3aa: CASSRQAGGPKTQYF
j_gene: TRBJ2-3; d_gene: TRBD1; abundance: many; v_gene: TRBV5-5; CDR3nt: TGTGCCAGCAGCCCGGGACAGGGACTCACAGATACGCAGTATTTT; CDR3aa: CASSPGQGLTDTQYF
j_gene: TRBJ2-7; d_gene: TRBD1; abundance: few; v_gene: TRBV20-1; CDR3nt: TGCAGTGCTAGGGGGCAGGGGGATTACGAGCAGTACTTC; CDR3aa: CSARGQGDYEQYF
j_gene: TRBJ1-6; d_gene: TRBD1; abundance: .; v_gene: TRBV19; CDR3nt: TGTGCCAGTTTGGGACAGGGAAATTCACCCCTCCACTTT; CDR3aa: CASLGQGNSPLHF
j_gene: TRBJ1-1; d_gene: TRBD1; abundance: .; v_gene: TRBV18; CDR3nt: TGTGCCAGCTCATGGGGACAGCACACCGGTAACACTGAAGCTTTCTTT; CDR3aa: CASSWGQHTGNTEAFF
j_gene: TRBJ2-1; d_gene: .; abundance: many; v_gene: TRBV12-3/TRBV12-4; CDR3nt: TGTGCCAGCAGTCGCCTGAGCTCCTACAATGAGCAGTTCTTC; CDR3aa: CASSRLSSYNEQFF
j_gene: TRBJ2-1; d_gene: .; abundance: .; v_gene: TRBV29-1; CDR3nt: TGCAGCGTGCGCGGTGGCCCTTGGCACAATGAGCAGTTCTTC; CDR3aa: CSVRGGPWHNEQFF
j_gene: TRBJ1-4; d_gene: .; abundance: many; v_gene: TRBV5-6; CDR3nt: TGTGCCAGCAGCTTGGTAGGGCGAGGTGATACTAATGAAAAACTGTTTTTT; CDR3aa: CASSLVGRGDTNEKLFF
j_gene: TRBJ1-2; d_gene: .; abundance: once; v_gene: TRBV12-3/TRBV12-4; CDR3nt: TGTGCCAGCAGTACCACAGAGGGCGCGGGTGGCTACACCTTC; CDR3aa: CASSTTEGAGGYTF
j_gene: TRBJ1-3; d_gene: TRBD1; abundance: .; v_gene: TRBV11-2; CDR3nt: TGTGCCAGCAGCCCTTTGACAGGGAGCTCTGGAAACACCATATATTTT; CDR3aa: CASSPLTGSSGNTIYF
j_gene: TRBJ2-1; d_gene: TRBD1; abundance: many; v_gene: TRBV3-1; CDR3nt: TGTGCCAGCAGCCAAGGGACAGGGGGAGGTGAGCAGTTCTTC; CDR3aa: CASSQGTGGGEQFF
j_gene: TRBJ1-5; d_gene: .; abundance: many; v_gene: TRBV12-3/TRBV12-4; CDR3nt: TGTGCCAGCAGCCCCCGCGGGTTTGGGGGGAAGGATCAGCCCCAGCATTTT; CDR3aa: CASSPRGFGGKDQPQHF
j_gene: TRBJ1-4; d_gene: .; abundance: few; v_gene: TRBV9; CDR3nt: TGTGCCAGCAGCGTAGGGGTCTCGGGAAGAGGTGAAAAACTGTTTTTT; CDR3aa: CASSVGVSGRGEKLFF
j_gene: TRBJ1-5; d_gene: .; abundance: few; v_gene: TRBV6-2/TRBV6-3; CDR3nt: TGTGCCAGCAGTGTTAGTTTCCATCAGCCCCAGCATTTT; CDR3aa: CASSVSFHQPQHF
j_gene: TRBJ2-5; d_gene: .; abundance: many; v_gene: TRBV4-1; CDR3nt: TGCGCCAGCAGCCAAGATGGGACACGACAAGAGACCCAGTACTTC; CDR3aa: CASSQDGTRQETQYF
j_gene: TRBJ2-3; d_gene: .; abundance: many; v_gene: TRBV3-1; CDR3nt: TGTGCCAGCAGCCAAGTTGTGGGCCTCAGCACAGATACGCAGTATTTT; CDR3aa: CASSQVVGLSTDTQYF
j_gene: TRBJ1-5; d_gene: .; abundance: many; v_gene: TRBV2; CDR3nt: TGTGCCAGCAGTGACCAGCAAAATCAGCCCCAGCATTTT; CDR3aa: CASSDQQNQPQHF
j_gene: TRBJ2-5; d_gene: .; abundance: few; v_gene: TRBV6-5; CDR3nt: TGTGCCAGCAGTTACTCGATATTGGGGCGAGGGCAAGAGACCCAGTACTTC; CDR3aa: CASSYSILGRGQETQYF
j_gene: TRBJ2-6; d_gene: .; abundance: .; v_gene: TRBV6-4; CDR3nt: TGTGCCAGCAGTGAGAGGGCCGGGGCCAACGTCCTGACTTTC; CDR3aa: CASSERAGANVLTF
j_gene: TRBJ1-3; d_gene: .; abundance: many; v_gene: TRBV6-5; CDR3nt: TGTGCCAGCAGTTACTCCCGGGTAGACACCATATATTTT; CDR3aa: CASSYSRVDTIYF
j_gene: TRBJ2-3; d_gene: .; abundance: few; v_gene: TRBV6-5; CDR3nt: TGTGCCAGCAGTTACTCGAAAAACCAGGGGCGGACAGATACGCAGTATTTT; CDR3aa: CASSYSKNQGRTDTQYF
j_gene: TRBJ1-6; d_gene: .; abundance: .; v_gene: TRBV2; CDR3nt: TGTGCCAGCAAACCCCCAGGGCAGGTGGCACCCCTCCACTTT; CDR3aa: CASKPPGQVAPLHF
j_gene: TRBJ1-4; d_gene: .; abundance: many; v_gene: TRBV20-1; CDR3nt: TGCAGTGCTAGAGACGATAATGAAGAACTGTTTTTT; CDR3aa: CSARDDNEELFF
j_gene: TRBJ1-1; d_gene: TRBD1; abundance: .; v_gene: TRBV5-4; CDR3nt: TGTGCCAGCAGCTTGGGGACAGGGGGCGCGTTCACTGAAGCTTTCTTT; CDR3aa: CASSLGTGGAFTEAFF
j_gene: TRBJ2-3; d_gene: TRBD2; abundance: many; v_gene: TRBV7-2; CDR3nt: TGTGCCAGCAGCTTGAGCGGGGGGATTTCAGATACGCAGTATTTT; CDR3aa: CASSLSGGISDTQYF
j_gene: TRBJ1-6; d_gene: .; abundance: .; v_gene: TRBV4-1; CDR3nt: TGCGCCAGCAGCCAAGGGAGGGCGTCCTATAATTCACCCCTCCACTTT; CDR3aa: CASSQGRASYNSPLHF